These 15 T cell receptor beta chains were all obtained from the same sample, sequenced in a study of memory CD4+ T cells and cytomegalovirus serostatus. Clones were read by immunoSEQ multiplex PCR, and TCRdb kept only the in-frame ones, dropping some. The profile shows fewer than 40,000 clones, about 80% of them singletons. Single viable CD3+CD4+CD8-CD45RO+ cells were sorted as the memory CD4+ T cells. The source material was memory CD4+ T cells from blood. The origin of the receptors is an adult in good health and CMV-seropositive.

In its sample, this clone was seen once. The rearrangement uses TRBV7-9 and TRBJ1-2, with TRBD1 matching over 7 bases. V shed 5 bases, J shed 8 bases, and the junction held 8 bases outside the gene matches. Germline V gene sequence: CDR1 SEHNR, CDR2 FQNEAQ (reference sequence). This CDR3 comprises 13 residues. The CDR3 DNA is TGTGCCAGCAGCCTAGGGGACAGCGGAGGCTACACCTTC. Amino acids: CASSLGDSGGYTF.

This chain connects TRBV21-1 to TRBJ1-1. TRBV21-1 corresponds to a pseudogene. This CDR3 is 16 amino acids long. CDR3 in amino acids: CASSKWVSGMNTEAFF. DNA of the CDR3: TGTGCCAGCAGCAAATGGGTCTCGGGAATGAACACTGAAGCTTTCTTT.

This rearrangement joins TRBV7-9 to TRBJ2-1; D gene ambiguous. The CDR3 is 11 residues long. Deletions cut 5 bases from V and 6 bases from J, with 5 bases between. The germline V gene encodes CDR1 SEHNR and CDR2 FQNEAQ (reference sequence). CDR3 DNA sequence: TGTGCCAGCAGCGGGATCAATGAGCAGTTCTTC. This gives the protein CASSGINEQFF.

The chain uses TRBV5-1 and TRBJ1-2, with 9 positions matching TRBD1. With V trimmed by 0 bases and J by 0 bases, 3 bases remained unmatched. Germline V gene data show CDR1 as SGHRS and CDR2 as YFSETQ. CDR3 length: 16 residues. The CDR3 coding sequence is TGCGCCAGCAGCTTGGCGACAGGGGGTACTAACTATGGCTACACCTTC. Translation gives CASSLATGGTNYGYTF. The variable domain in full, completed from reference TRBV5-1 and TRBJ1-2, reads KAGVTQTPRYLIKTRGQQVTLSCSPISGHRSVSWYQQTPGQGLQFLFEYFSETQRNKGNFPGRFSGRQFSNSRSEMNVSTLELGDSALYLCASSLATGGTNYGYTFGSGTRLTVV.

In its sample, this clone is medium-sized (0.01 to 0.1%). The rearrangement uses TRBV9 and TRBJ1-3, with 11 bases fitting TRBD1. Germline V gene sequence: CDR1 SGDLS, CDR2 YYNGEE. The CDR3 length is 16 residues. J lost 2 bases, V lost 4 bases, and 5 bases had no gene match. CDR3 amino acids: CASSTSGQGAGNTIYF. The CDR3 nucleotides read TGTGCCAGCAGCACCTCGGGACAGGGGGCTGGAAACACCATATATTTT.

About this clone itself: At one boundary the junction diverges from the germline segment, which might be a read error. The chain couples TRBV5-6 to TRBJ1-4; maybe TRBD1 (5 bases). From germline, CDR1 is SGHDT and CDR2 YYEEEE. This CDR3 spans 11 amino acids. The CDR3 DNA is TGTGCCAGCAGCTATAGGACAATATCGGTTTTT. As protein: CASSYRTISVF.

This clone was recorded once. This chain connects TRBV19 to TRBJ2-1; 9 positions match TRBD2. The CDR3 runs to 16 residues. Looked up from germline, CDR1 is LNHDA and CDR2 is SQIVND (reference sequence). V dropped 5 bases and J dropped 2; count of bases not matched to a gene: 7. The CDR3 DNA reads TGTGCCAGTAGTTTGTTGACTAGCGGACCCTACAATGAGCAGTTCTTC. It encodes CASSLLTSGPYNEQFF.

Turning to this clone: Other DNA variants within this sample encode the same CDR3. The V gene is TRBV6-5, the J gene TRBJ1-2, with TRBD1 identical over 7 bases. There are 13 residues in the CDR3. Trimming took 6 bases from V and 3 from J; bases not matched to a gene: 4. Germline V gene data show CDR1 as MNHEY and CDR2 as SVGAGI. DNA for the CDR3: TGTGCCAGCAGGACCGACAGGGACTATGGCTACACCTTC. The encoded protein is CASRTDRDYGYTF.

The V and J genes are TRBV5-1 and TRBJ2-7; D is perhaps TRBD2 (6 bases). Trimming took 0 bases from V and 0 from J, leaving 19 bases between them. Looked up from germline, CDR1 is SGHRS and CDR2 is YFSETQ. This CDR3 has 18 amino acids. The CDR3 region has the DNA TGCGCCAGCAGCTTGGCGGGACTTTTGCTCGACCGCTCCTACGAGCAGTACTTC. Its protein is CASSLAGLLLDRSYEQYF.

DNA for the CDR3: TGCGCCAGCAGCGCGACAGCAACATCCTACAATGAGCAGTTCTTC. As protein: CASSATATSYNEQFF. The chain carries TRBV5-1 and TRBJ2-1, with D perhaps TRBD1 (5 bases). CDR3 length equals 15 residues. The germline CDR1 and CDR2 sequences are SGHRS and YFSETQ. The germline V and J ends were trimmed by 4 bases and 1 base, with 12 bases remaining between them.

CDR3 nucleotide sequence: TGTGCCAGCAGCCTGGAGGATTTCTCCTACGAGCAGTACTTC. Protein product: CASSLEDFSYEQYF. This chain uses TRBV7-9 with TRBJ2-7, with D possibly TRBD2 on 5 matching bases. The V end was cut by 5 bases, the J end by 0 bases, with 11 bases between. The CDR3 is 14 amino acids. CDR1 SEHNR and CDR2 FQNEAQ come from the germline V gene (reference sequence). Looking up the rest from reference TRBV7-9 and TRBJ2-7 gives the full variable domain: DTGVSQNPRHKITKRGQNVTFRCDPISEHNRLYWYRQTLGQGPEFLTYFQNEAQLEKSRLLSDRFSAERPKGSFSTLEIQRTEQGDSAMYLCASSLEDFSYEQYFGPGTRLTVT.

The chain employs TRBV7-3 and TRBJ2-2; a possible D gene is TRBD2 (6 bases). Germline lookup yields CDR1 SGHTA and CDR2 FQGTGA. V dropped 5 bases and J dropped 5 bases, with 9 bases sitting between them. This CDR3 spans 13 amino acids. CDR3 residues: CASSMSGTGELFF. In nucleotides, the CDR3 is TGTGCCAGCAGCATGAGCGGGACCGGGGAGCTGTTTTTT.

The chain has TRBV7-3 and TRBJ2-3; 7 nucleotides line up with TRBD1. This CDR3 has 17 amino acids. CDR1 and CDR2 from the germline V gene are SGHTA and FQGTGA. Trimming removed 5 bases from V and 0 bases from J; junction bases left unmatched: 11. The CDR3 loop reads CASSTRGRFPSTDTQYF. CDR3 bases: TGTGCCAGCAGCACTAGGGGGCGCTTCCCCAGCACAGATACGCAGTATTTT.

The chain has TRBV11-2 and TRBJ2-6, with D perhaps matching TRBD1 (6 bases). Per germline, CDR1 SGHAT and CDR2 FQNNGV. The CDR3 is 17 amino acids. V shed 1 base and J shed 0 bases, with 10 bases lying between them. CDR3 in amino acids: CASSLVYRASGANVLTF. CDR3 in DNA: TGTGCCAGCAGCTTAGTATACAGGGCCTCTGGGGCCAACGTCCTGACTTTC.

The chain is built from TRBV14 and TRBJ1-1; the D gene is possibly TRBD1 (6 bases). The CDR3 consists of 13 residues. Germline V gene data show CDR1 as SGHDN and CDR2 as FVKESK. V lost 0 bases and J 10 bases, leaving 12 bases between the germline ends. CDR3 protein: CASSQEGGRGAFF. DNA of the CDR3: TGTGCCAGCAGCCAAGAAGGGGGGCGCGGAGCTTTCTTT.